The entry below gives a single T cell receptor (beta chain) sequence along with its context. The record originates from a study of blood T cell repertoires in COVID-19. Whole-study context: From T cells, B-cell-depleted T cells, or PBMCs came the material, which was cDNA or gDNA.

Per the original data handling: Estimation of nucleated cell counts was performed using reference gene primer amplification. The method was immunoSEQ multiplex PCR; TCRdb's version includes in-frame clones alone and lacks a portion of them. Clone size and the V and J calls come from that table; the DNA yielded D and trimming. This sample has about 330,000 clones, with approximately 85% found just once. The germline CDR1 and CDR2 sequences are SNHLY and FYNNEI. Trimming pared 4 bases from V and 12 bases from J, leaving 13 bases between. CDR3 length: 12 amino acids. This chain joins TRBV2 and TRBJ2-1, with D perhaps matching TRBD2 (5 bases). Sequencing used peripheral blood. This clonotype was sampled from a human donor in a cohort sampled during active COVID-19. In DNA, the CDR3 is TGTGCCAGCAGTGTAGTCCGGGGTGGGCAGTTCTTC. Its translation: CASSVVRGGQFF.